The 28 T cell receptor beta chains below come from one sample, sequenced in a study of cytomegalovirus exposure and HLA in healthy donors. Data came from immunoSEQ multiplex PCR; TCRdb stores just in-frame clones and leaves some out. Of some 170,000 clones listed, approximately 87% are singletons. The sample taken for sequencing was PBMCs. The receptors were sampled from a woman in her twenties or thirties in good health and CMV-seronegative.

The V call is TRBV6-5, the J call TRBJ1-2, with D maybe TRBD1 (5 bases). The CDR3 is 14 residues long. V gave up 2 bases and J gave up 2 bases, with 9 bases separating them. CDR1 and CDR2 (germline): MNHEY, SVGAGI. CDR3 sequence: CASSYDRLNYGYTF. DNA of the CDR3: TGTGCCAGCAGTTACGACAGATTAAACTATGGCTACACCTTC.

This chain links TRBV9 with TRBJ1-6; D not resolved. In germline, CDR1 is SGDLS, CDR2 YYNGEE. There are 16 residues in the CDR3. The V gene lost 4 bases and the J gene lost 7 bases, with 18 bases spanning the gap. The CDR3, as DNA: TGTGCCAGCAGCCCGTACGGCAGGCTATTAAATTCACCCCTCCACTTT. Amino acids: CASSPYGRLLNSPLHF.

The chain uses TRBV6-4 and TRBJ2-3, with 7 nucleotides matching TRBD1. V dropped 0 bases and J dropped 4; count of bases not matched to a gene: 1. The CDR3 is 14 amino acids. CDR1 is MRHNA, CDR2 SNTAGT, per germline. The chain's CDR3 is CASSDSQGADTQYF. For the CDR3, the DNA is TGTGCCAGCAGTGACTCGCAGGGGGCAGATACGCAGTATTTT.

CDR3 bases: TGTGCCAGCAGTTCTACGACAGGTTCCTCCTACGAGCAGTACTTC. This encodes CASSSTTGSSYEQYF. The chain carries TRBV6-6 and TRBJ2-7, with D perhaps matching TRBD1 (6 bases). The CDR3 length is 15 residues. Germline CDR1 reads MNHNY; CDR2 reads SVGAGI (reference sequence). Trimming stripped 4 bases from V and 0 bases from J, with 13 bases between.

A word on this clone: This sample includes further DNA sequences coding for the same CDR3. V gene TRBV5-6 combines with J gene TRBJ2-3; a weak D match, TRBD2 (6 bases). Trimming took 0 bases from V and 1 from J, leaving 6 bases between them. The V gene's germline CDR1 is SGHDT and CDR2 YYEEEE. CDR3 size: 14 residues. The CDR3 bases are TGTGCCAGCAGCTTGGGGGGGGGCACAGATACGCAGTATTTT. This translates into CASSLGGGTDTQYF.

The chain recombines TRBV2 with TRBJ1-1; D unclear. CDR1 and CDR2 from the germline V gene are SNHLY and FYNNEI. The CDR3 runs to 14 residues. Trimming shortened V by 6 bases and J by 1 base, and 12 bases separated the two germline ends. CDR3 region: CASSVGPPNTEAFF. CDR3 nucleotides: TGTGCCAGCAGCGTTGGACCCCCGAACACTGAAGCTTTCTTT.

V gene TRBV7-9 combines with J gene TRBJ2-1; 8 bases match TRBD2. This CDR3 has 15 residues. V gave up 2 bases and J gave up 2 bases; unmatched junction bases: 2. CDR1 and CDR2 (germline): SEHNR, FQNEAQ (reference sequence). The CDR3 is CASSLLGGAYNEQFF. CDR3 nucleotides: TGTGCCAGCAGCTTACTCGGGGGGGCCTACAATGAGCAGTTCTTC.

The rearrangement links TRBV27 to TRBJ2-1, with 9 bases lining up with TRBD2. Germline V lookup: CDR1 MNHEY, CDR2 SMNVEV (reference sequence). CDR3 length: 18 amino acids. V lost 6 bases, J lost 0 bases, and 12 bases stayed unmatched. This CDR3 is CASSAGSGSPYSYNEQFF. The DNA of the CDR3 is TGTGCCAGCAGCGCTGGTAGCGGGAGCCCTTACTCCTACAATGAGCAGTTCTTC.

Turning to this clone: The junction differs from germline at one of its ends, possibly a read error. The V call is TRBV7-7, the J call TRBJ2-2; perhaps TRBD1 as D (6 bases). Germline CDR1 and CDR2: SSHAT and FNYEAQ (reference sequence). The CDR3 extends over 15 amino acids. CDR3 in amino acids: CASSLTTGSGRELFF. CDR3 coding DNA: TGTGCTAGCAGCTTAACCACAGGGTCGGGTCGGGAGCTGTTTTTT.

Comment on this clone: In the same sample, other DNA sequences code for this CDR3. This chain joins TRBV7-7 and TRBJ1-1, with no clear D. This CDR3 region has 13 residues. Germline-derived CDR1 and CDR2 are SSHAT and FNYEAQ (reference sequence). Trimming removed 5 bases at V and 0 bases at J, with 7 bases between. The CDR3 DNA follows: TGTGCCAGCAGCCTGACACTGAACACTGAAGCTTTCTTT. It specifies CASSLTLNTEAFF.

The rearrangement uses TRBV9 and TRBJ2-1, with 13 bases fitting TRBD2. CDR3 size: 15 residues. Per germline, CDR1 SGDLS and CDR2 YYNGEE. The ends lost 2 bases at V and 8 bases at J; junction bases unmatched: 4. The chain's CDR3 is CASSVGTSGTYEQFF. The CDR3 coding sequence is TGTGCCAGCAGCGTCGGGACTAGCGGGACCTATGAGCAGTTCTTC.

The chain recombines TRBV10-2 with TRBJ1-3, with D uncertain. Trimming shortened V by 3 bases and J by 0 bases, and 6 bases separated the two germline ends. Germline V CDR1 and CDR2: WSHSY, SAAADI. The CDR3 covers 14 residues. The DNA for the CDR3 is TGCGCCAGCAGTGATATGGGCTCTGGAAACACCATATATTTT. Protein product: CASSDMGSGNTIYF.

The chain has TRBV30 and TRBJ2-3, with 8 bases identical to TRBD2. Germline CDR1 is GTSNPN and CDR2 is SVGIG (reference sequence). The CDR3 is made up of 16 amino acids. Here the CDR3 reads CSENLRGGTSTDTQYF. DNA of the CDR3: TGTAGTGAAAACCTACGGGGGGGGACTAGCACAGATACGCAGTATTTT.

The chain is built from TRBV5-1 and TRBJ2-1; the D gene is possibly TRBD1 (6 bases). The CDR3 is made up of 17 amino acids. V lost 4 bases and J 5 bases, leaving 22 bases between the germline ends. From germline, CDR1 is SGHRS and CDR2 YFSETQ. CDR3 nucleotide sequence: TGCGCCAGCAGCCCAGTATCTTTGACGGGACAAAACAATGAGCAGTTCTTC. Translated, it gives CASSPVSLTGQNNEQFF.

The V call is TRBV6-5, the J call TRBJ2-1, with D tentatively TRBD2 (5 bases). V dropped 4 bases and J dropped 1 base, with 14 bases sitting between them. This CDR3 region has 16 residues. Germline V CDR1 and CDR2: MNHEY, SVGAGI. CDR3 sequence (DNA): TGTGCCAGCAGTTCCCTCGAGGGCGGATCCTACAATGAGCAGTTCTTC. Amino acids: CASSSLEGGSYNEQFF.

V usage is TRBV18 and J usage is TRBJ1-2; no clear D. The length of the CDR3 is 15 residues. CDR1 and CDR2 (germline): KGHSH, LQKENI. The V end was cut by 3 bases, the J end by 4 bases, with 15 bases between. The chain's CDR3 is CASSPPTTEVYGYTF. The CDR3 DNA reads TGTGCCAGCTCACCGCCCACTACAGAGGTCTATGGCTACACCTTC.

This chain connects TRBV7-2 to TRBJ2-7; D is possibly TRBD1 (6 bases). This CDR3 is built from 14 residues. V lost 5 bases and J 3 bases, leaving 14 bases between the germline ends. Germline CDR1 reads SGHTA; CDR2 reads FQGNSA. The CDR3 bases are TGTGCCAGCAGCCCCAGGGGACACGTCTACGAGCAGTACTTC. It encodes CASSPRGHVYEQYF.

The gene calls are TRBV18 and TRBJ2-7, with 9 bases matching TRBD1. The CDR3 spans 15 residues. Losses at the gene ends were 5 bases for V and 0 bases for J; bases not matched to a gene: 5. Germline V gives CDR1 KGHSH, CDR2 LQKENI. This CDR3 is CASSRTGDSSYEQYF. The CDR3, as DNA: TGTGCCAGCTCAAGGACAGGGGACAGCTCCTACGAGCAGTACTTC.

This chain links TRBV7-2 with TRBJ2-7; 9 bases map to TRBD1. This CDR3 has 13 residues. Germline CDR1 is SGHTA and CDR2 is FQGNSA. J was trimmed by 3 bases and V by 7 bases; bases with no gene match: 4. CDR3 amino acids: CASMQTGGYEQYF. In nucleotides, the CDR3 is TGTGCCAGCATGCAGACAGGGGGCTACGAGCAGTACTTC.

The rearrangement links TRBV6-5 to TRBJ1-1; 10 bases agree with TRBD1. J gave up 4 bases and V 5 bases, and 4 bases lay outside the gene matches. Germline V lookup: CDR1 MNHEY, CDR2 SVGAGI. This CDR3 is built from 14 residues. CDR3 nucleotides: TGTGCCAGCAGTGTCGGACAGGGGGTCACTGAAGCTTTCTTT. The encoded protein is CASSVGQGVTEAFF.

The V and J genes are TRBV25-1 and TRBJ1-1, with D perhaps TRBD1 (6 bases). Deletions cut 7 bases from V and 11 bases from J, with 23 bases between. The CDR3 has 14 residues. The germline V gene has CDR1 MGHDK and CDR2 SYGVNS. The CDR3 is CASTEPSGGRGAFF. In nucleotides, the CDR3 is TGTGCCAGCACCGAACCCTCTGGGGGCCGTGGGGCTTTCTTT.

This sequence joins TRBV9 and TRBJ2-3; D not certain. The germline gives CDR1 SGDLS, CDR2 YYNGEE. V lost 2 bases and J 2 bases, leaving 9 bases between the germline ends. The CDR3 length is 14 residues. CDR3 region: CASSVMTDTDTQYF. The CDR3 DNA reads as TGTGCCAGCAGCGTGATGACTGACACAGATACGCAGTATTTT.

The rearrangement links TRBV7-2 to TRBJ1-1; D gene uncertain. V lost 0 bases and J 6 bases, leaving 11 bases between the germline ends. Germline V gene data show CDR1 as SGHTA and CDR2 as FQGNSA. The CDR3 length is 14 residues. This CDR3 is CASSLASGEAEAFF. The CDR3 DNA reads TGTGCCAGCAGCTTAGCGTCCGGTGAGGCTGAAGCTTTCTTT.

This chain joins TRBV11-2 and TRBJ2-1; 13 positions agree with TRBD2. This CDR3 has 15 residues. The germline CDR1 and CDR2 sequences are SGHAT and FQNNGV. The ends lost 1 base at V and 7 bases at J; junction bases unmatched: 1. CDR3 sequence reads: CASSLVTSGRNEQFF. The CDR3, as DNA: TGTGCCAGCAGCTTAGTGACTAGCGGGAGGAATGAGCAGTTCTTC.

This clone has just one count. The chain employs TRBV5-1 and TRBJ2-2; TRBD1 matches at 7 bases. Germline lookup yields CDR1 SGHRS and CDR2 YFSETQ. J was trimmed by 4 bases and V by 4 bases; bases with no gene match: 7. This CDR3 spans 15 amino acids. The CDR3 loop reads CASSPSTGLTGELFF. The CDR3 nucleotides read TGCGCCAGCAGCCCTTCGACAGGGCTCACCGGGGAGCTGTTTTTT.

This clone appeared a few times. CDR3 in amino acids: CASGTRQGVDEQYF. The DNA of the CDR3 is TGTGCCAGCGGGACCCGACAGGGGGTAGACGAGCAGTACTTC. The chain is built from TRBV6-6 and TRBJ2-7; TRBD1 aligns across 9 bases. The CDR3 runs to 14 residues. Germline V gives CDR1 MNHNY, CDR2 SVGAGI (reference sequence). The ends lost 8 bases at V and 5 bases at J; junction bases unmatched: 10.

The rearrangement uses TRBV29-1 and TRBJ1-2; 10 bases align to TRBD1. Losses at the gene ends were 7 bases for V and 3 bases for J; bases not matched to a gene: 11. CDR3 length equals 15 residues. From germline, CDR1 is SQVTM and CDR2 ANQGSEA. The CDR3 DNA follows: TGCAGCGCCCAACTCGGGACAGGGGACCACTATGGCTACACCTTC. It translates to CSAQLGTGDHYGYTF.

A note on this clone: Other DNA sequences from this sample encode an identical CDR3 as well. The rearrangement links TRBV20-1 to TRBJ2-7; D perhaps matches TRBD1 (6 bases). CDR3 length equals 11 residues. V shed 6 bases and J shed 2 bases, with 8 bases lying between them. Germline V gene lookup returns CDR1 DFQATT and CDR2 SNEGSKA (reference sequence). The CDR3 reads CSARTAYEQYF. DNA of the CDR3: TGCAGTGCAAGGACAGCCTACGAGCAGTACTTC.